Each of the 8 T cell receptor beta chains below was sequenced from the same sample in a study of monozygotic twins with inflammatory bowel disease. TCRdb reanalyzed the 5' RACE reads, giving one entry per CDR3 protein sequence and no DNA. The sample has 440,000 or so distinct CDR3 sequences. The specimen sequenced was blood. These receptors came from a human donor with ulcerative colitis or Crohn's disease, or a healthy co-twin of an affected twin (not recorded which).

The J gene is TRBJ1-5, the V gene TRBV5-5; TCRdb reports TRBD1, a call that lacks DNA to check it against. The V gene's germline CDR1 is SGHKS and CDR2 YYEKEE (reference sequence). CDR3 size: 16 residues. The CDR3 is CASSFGQGNGNQPQHF. Drawing the rest from reference TRBV5-5 and TRBJ1-5, the complete variable domain is DAGVTQSPTHLIKTRGQQVTLRCSPISGHKSVSWYQQVLGQGPQFIFQYYEKEERGRGNFPDRFSARQFPNYSSELNVNALLLGDSALYLCASSFGQGNGNQPQHFGDGTRLSIL.

This chain connects TRBV3-1 to TRBJ1-1. CDR1 is LGHDT, CDR2 YNNKEL, per germline (reference sequence). The CDR3 consists of 13 residues. The CDR3 sequence is CASSHRSNTEAFF.

The genes are TRBV5-5 and TRBJ2-1. The CDR3 totals 12 residues. From germline, CDR1 is SGHKS and CDR2 YYEKEE (reference sequence). The CDR3 reads CASSLRFGEQFF.

The CDR3 here is CASSLGDKSNQPQHF. J is TRBJ1-5 and V is TRBV7-2; there is no DNA to check the TCRdb D call of TRBD1. Germline CDR1 reads SGHTA; CDR2 reads FQGNSA. The CDR3 runs to 15 residues.

J is TRBJ2-7 and V is TRBV7-3; the D call of TRBD1 rests on TCRdb alone, since no DNA is present to check it. The CDR3 covers 13 residues. The V gene's germline CDR1 is SGHTA and CDR2 FQGTGA. CDR3 sequence reads: CASSLGGLGEQYF.

J is TRBJ2-1 and V is TRBV25-1; without DNA, the TCRdb call of TRBD1 cannot be checked. The CDR3 runs to 17 residues. Germline V lookup: CDR1 MGHDK, CDR2 SYGVNS. This CDR3 is CATFGGRERRSYNEQFF. Together with reference TRBV25-1 and TRBJ2-1, the CDR3 gives the full variable domain: EADIYQTPRYLVIGTGKKITLECSQTMGHDKMYWYQQDPGMELHLIHYSYGVNSTEKGDLSSESTVSRIRTEHFPLTLESARPSHTSQYLCATFGGRERRSYNEQFFGPGTRLTVL.

The chain has TRBV12-3 or TRBV12-4 and TRBJ2-7; no DNA is available, so the TRBD1 call from TCRdb remains unchecked. The CDR3 consists of 14 residues. The CDR3: CASSRGHSSYEQYF.

The gene calls are TRBV11-2 and TRBJ2-1; TCRdb's D call, TRBD1, is unchecked because there is no DNA. The CDR3 runs to 16 residues. Germline V gene lookup returns CDR1 SGHAT and CDR2 FQNNGV. The CDR3 loop is CASSLSRDNFYNEQFF.